Sequencing of this T cell receptor (beta chain) was carried out in a study of Graves' ophthalmopathy and Graves' hyperthyroidism. Broader study findings: A 13-signature model separated ophthalmopathy from stable hyperthyroidism, just over 85% sensitivity, 65% to 82% specificity. Most expanded thyroid clonotypes above 0.001 frequency also appeared in blood.

Hyperthyroidism was considered stable when no ophthalmopathy appeared within 18 months of follow-up. Each diagnosis was determined on the basis of clinical symptoms, serum thyroxine, TRAb, thyroid ultrasound and orbital computed tomography. The table lists this clonotype with a few counts. Antigen: not known. The authors amplified TCR beta CDR3 regions from RNA transcripts. First-round RT-PCR used HTBI primers; second-round multiplex PCR followed. TCRdb itself ran the multiplex PCR reads through MiXCR, one entry per CDR3 protein. The repertoire consists of 350,000 to 400,000 distinct CDR3 sequences, with approximately 15% occurring once and the leading ten covering around 6.6%. CDR3 length equals 16 residues. Germline CDR1 is KGHDR and CDR2 is SFDVKD. The junction had 7 bases not matched to a gene; V was cut back by 4 bases and J by 1 base.

V gene TRBV24-1 combines with J gene TRBJ2-3; 7 bases fit TRBD1. The sample was peripheral blood. This TCR was recovered from a woman aged 18-35 years with stable Graves' hyperthyroidism. The chain's CDR3 is CATSDLLGQGTDTQYF. DNA for the CDR3: TGTGCCACCAGTGACCTTCTCGGACAGGGCACAGATACGCAGTATTTT.